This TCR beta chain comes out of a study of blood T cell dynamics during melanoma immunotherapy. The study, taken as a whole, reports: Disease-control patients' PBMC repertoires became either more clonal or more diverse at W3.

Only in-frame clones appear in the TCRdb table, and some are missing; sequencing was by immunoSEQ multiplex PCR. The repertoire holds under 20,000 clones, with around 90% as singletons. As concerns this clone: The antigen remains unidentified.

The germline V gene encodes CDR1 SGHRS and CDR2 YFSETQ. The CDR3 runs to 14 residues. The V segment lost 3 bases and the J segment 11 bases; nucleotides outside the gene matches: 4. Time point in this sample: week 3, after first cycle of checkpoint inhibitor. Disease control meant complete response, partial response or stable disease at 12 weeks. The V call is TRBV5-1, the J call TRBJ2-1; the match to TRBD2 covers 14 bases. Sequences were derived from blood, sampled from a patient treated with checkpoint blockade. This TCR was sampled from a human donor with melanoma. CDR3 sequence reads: CASSSGLAGVQQFF. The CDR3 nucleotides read TGCGCCAGCAGCTCGGGACTAGCGGGAGTCCAGCAGTTCTTC.